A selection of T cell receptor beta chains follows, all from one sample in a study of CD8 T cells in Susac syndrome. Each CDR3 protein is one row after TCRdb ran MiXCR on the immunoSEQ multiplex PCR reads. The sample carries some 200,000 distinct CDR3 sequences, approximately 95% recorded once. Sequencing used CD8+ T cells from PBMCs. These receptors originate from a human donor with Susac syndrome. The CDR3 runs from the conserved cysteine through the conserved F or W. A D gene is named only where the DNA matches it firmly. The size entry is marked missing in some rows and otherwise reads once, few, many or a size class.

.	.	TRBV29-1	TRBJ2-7	CSVQMGRNSYEQYF	TGCAGCGTTCAGATGGGCAGGAACTCCTACGAGCAGTACTTC
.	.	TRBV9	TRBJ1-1	CASSVVGRGSGTEAFF	TGTGCCAGCAGCGTAGTTGGTAGGGGGAGCGGCACTGAAGCTTTCTTT
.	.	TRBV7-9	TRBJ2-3	CASSFLPDTQYF	TGTGCCAGCAGCTTTCTCCCAGATACGCAGTATTTT
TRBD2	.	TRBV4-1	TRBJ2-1	CASRTSGQSSYNEQFF	TGCGCCAGCAGGACTAGCGGCCAGAGCTCCTACAATGAGCAGTTCTTC
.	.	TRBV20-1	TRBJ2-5	CSAWGPGGGETQYF	TGCAGTGCTTGGGGCCCCGGAGGGGGAGAGACCCAGTACTTC
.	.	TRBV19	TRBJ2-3	CASSSTDRSYTQYF	TGTGCCAGTAGTTCTACGGACCGATCCTATACGCAGTATTTT
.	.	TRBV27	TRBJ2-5	CASSFTVQETQYF	TGTGCCAGCAGTTTTACAGTACAAGAGACCCAGTACTTC
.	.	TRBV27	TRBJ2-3	CASSALSSTDTQYF	TGTGCCAGCAGTGCCCTCAGCAGCACAGATACGCAGTATTTT
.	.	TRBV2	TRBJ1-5	CASRPSLDGYNQPQHF	TGTGCCAGCAGACCCTCACTGGACGGCTACAATCAGCCCCAGCATTTT
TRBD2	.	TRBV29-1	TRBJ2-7	CSVLGTSDRYEQYF	TGCAGCGTCCTAGGGACTAGCGACCGCTACGAGCAGTACTTC
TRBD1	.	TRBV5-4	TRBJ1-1	CASSLRTGDTEAFF	TGTGCCAGCAGCTTGCGGACAGGGGACACTGAAGCTTTCTTT
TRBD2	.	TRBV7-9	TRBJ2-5	CASSPRTSGNQETQYF	TGTGCCAGCAGCCCCCGGACTAGCGGGAATCAAGAGACCCAGTACTTC
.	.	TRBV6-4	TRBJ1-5	CANYYQPQHF	TGTGCCAACTATTATCAGCCCCAGCATTTT
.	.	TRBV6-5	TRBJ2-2	CASSSAGGENTGELFF	TGTGCCAGCAGTTCAGCGGGTGGGGAGAACACCGGGGAGCTGTTTTTT
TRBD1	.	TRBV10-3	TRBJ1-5	CAISESGDRYQPQHF	TGTGCCATCAGTGAGTCAGGGGACAGGTATCAGCCCCAGCATTTT
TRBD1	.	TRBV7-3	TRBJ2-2	CASSSLPGQGGPGELFF	TGTGCCAGCAGCTCCCTACCCGGACAGGGTGGCCCCGGGGAGCTGTTTTTT
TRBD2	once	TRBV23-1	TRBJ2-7	CASSQSWRELGQYF	TGCGCCAGCAGTCAATCTTGGCGGGAGTTGGGGCAGTACTTC
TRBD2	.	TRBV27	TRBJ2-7	CASSPLAGAYEQYF	TGTGCCAGCAGTCCTCTAGCGGGGGCCTACGAGCAGTACTTC
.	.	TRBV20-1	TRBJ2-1	CSAGPPLGGNEQFF	TGCAGTGCTGGGCCCCCATTAGGGGGTAATGAGCAGTTCTTC
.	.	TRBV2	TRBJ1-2	CASSDRGDGYGYTF	TGTGCCAGCAGTGACCGGGGCGATGGGTATGGCTACACCTTC
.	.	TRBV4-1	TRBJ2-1	CASSFGSGSNEQFF	TGCGCCAGCAGCTTCGGCAGTGGGAGTAATGAGCAGTTCTTC
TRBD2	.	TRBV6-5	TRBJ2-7	CASRSPTSGSREQYF	TGTGCCAGCAGGAGCCCGACTAGCGGGAGTCGCGAGCAGTACTTC